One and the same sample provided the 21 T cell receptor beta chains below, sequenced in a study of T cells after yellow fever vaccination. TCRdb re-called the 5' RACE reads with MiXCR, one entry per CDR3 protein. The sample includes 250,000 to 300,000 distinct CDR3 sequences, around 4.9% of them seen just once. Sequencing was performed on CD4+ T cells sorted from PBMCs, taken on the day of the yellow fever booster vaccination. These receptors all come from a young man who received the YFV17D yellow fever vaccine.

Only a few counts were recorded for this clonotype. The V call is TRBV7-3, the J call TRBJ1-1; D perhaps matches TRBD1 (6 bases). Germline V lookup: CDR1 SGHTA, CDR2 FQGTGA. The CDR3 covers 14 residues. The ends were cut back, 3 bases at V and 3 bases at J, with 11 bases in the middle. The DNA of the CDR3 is TGTGCCAGCAGCTTGAGGTCAGGGGACACTGAAGCTTTCTTT. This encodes CASSLRSGDTEAFF.

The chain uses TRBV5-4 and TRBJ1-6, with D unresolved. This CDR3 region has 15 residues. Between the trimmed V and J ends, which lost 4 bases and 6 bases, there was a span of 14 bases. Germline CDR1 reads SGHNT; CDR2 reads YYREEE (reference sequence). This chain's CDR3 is CASSDGRMPNSPLHF. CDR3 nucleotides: TGTGCCAGCAGCGATGGACGGATGCCTAATTCACCCCTCCACTTT. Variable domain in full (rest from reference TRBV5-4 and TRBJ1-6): ETGVTQSPTHLIKTRGQQVTLRCSSQSGHNTVSWYQQALGQGPQFIFQYYREEENGRGNFPPRFSGLQFPNYSSELNVNALELDDSALYLCASSDGRMPNSPLHFGNGTRLTVT.

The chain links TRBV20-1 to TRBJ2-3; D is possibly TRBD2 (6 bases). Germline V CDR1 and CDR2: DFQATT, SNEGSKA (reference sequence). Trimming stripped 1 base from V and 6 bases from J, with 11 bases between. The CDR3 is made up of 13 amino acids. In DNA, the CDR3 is TGCAGTGCTAGAGTGCGGCGGGGCGATACGCAGTATTTT. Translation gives CSARVRRGDTQYF.

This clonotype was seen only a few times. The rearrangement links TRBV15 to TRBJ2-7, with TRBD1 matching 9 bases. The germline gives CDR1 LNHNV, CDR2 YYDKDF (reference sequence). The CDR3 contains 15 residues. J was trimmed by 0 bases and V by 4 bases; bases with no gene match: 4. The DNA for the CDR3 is TGTGCCACCAGCATAGGACAGGGGAGCTCCTACGAGCAGTACGTC. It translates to CATSIGQGSSYEQYV.

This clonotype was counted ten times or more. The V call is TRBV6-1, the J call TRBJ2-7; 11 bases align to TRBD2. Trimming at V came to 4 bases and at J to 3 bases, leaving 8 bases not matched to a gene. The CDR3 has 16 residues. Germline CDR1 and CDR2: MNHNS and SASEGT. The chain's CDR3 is CASSVLAGESHYEQYF. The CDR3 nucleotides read TGTGCCAGCAGTGTACTAGCGGGGGAGTCGCACTACGAGCAGTACTTC.

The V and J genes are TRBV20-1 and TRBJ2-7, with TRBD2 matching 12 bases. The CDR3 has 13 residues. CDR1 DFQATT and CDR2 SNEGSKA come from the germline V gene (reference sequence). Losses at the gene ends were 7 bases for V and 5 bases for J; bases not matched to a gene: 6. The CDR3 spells CSVAGLAGHEQYF. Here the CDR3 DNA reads TGCAGTGTCGCGGGACTAGCGGGCCACGAGCAGTACTTC.

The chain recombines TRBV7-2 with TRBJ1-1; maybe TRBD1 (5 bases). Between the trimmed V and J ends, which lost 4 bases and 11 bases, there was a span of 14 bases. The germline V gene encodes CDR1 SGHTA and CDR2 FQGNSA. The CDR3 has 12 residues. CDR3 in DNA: TGTGCCAGCAGCTGGGGACCCTCGGAGGCTTTCTTT. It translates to CASSWGPSEAFF.

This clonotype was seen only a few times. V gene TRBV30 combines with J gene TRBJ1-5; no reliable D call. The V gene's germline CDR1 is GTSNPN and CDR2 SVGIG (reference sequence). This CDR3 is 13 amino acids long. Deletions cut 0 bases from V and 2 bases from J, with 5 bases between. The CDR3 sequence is CAWSVAGNQPQHF. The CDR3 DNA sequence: TGTGCCTGGAGTGTAGCTGGCAATCAGCCCCAGCATTTT.

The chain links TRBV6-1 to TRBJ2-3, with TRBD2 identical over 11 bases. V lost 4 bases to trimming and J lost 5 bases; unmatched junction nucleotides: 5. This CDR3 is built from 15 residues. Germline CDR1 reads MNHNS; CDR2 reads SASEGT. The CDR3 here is CASSVSGGAGDTQYF. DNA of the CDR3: TGTGCCAGCAGTGTTAGCGGGGGGGCGGGAGATACGCAGTATTTT.

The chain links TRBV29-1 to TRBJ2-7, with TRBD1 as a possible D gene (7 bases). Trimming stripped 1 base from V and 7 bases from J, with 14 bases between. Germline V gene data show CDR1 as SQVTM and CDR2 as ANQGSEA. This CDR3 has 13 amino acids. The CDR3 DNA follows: TGCAGCGTTGAAGGGAGGGGGCGCCGGGAGCAGTACTTC. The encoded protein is CSVEGRGRREQYF.

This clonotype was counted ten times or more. This CDR3 is CASSPGRGVRETQYF. CDR3 DNA: TGTGCCAGCAGCCCGGGGAGGGGAGTCCGAGAGACCCAGTACTTC. The V call is TRBV7-8, the J call TRBJ2-5; 7 bases line up with TRBD2. Germline-derived CDR1 and CDR2 are SGHVS and FQNEAQ. Trimming took 5 bases from V and 4 from J; bases not matched to a gene: 10. This CDR3 region has 15 residues. The whole variable domain, filled in from reference TRBV7-8 and TRBJ2-5, reads GAGVSQSPRYKVAKRGQDVALRCDPISGHVSLFWYQQALGQGPEFLTYFQNEAQLDKSGLPSDRFFAERPEGSVSTLKIQRTQQEDSAVYLCASSPGRGVRETQYFGPGTRLLVL.

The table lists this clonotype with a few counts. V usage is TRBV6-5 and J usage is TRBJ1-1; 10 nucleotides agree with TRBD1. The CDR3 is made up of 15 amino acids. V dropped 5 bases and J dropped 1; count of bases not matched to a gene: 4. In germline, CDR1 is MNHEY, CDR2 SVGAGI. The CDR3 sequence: CASSETGGKNTEAFF. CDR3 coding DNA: TGTGCCAGCAGTGAGACAGGGGGCAAGAACACTGAAGCTTTCTTT.

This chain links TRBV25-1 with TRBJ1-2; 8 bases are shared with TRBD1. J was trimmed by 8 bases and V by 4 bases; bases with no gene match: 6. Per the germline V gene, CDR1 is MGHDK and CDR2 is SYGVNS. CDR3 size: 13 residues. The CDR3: CASSAQTGVGYTF. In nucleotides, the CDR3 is TGTGCCAGCAGTGCCCAGACAGGGGTCGGCTACACCTTC.

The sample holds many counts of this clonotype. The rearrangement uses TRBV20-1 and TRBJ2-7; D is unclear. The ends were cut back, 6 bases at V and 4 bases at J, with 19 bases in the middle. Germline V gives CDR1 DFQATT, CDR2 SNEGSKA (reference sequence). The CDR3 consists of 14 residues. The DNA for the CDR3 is TGCAGTGCCCTCCCCCCCACTCGTGGGTACGAGCAGTACGTC. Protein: CSALPPTRGYEQYV.

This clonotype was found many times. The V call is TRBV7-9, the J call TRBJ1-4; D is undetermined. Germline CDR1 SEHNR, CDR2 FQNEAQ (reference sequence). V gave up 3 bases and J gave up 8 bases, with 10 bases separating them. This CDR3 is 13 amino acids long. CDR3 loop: CASSLPGGEKLFF. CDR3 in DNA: TGTGCCAGCAGCTTGCCCGGAGGGGAAAAACTGTTTTTT.

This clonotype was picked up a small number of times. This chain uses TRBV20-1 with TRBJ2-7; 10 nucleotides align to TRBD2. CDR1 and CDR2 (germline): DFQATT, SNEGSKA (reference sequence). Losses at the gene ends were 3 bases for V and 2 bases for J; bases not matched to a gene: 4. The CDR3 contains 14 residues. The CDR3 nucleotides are TGCAGTGCTAGCCCTAGCGGGGGCCCCTACGAGCAGTACTTC. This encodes CSASPSGGPYEQYF.

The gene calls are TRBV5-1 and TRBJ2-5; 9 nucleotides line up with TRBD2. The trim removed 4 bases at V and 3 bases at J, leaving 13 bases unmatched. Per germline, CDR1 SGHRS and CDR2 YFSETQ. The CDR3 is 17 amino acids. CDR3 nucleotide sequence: TGCGCCAGCAGCCGTAGCGGGGGACCATGGGGAGAAGAGACCCAGTACTTC. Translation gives CASSRSGGPWGEETQYF. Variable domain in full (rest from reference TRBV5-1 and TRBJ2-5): KAGVTQTPRYLIKTRGQQVTLSCSPISGHRSVSWYQQTPGQGLQFLFEYFSETQRNKGNFPGRFSGRQFSNSRSEMNVSTLELGDSALYLCASSRSGGPWGEETQYFGPGTRLLVL.

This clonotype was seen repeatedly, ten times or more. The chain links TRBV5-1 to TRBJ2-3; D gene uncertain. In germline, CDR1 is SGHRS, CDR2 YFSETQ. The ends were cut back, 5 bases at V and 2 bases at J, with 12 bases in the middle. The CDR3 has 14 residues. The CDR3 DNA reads TGCGCCAGCAGATGGGTCCAGGTCACAGATACGCAGTATTTT. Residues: CASRWVQVTDTQYF. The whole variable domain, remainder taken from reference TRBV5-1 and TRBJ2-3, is KAGVTQTPRYLIKTRGQQVTLSCSPISGHRSVSWYQQTPGQGLQFLFEYFSETQRNKGNFPGRFSGRQFSNSRSEMNVSTLELGDSALYLCASRWVQVTDTQYFGPGTRLTVL.

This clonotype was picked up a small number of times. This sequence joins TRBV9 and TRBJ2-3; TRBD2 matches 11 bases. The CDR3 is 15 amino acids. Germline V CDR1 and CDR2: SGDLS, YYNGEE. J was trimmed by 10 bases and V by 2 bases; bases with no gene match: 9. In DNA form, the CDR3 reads TGTGCCAGCAGCGTGGCGCTAGCGGGGGGAGAGTCGCAGTATTTT. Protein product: CASSVALAGGESQYF.

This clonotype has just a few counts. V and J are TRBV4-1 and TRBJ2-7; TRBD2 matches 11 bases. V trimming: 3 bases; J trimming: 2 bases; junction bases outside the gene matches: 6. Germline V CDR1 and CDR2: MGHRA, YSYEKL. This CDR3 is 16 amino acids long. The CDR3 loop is CASSQREGLAAYEQYF. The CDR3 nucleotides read TGCGCCAGCAGCCAGAGAGAGGGACTAGCGGCCTACGAGCAGTACTTC.

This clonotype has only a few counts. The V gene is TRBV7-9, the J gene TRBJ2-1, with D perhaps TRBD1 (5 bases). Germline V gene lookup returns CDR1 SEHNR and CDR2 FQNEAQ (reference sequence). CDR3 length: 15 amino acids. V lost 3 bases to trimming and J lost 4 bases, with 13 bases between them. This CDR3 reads CASSFRQSGYNEQFF. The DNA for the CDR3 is TGTGCCAGCAGCTTTAGACAGTCCGGATACAATGAGCAGTTCTTC.